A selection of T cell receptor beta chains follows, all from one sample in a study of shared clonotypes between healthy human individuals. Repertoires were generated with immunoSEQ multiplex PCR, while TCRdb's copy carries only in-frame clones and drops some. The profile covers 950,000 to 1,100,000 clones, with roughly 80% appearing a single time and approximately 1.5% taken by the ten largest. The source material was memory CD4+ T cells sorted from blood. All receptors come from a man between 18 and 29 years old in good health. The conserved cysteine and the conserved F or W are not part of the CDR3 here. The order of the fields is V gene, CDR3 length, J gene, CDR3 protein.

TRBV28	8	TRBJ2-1	ASSFREQF
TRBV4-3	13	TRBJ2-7	ASSLGTSGSYEQY
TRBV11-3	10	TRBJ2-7	ASSRGIDEQY
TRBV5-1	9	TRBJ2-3	ASSLGYTQY
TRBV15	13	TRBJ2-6	ATSRDLSGANVLT
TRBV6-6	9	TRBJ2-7	ASSWSYEQY
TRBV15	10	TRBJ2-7	ATSRDGREQY
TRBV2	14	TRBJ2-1	ASRGNFGTEDNEQF
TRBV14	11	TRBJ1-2	ASSQGVSYGYT
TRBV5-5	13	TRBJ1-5	ASSLTGWSNQPQH
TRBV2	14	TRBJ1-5	ASSPRRNRGNQPQH
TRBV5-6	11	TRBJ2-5	ASTRELGETQY
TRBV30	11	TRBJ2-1	AWSETSGTEQF
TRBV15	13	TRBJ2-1	ATSRAGASKQEQF
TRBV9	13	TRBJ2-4	ASSLEGLAKNIQY
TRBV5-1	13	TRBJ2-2	ASSLGRGAAGELF
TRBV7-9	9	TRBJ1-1	ASRRQREAF
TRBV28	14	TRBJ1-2	ASSFLDHQNNYGYT
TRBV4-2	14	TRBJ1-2	ASSISGQGAHYGYT
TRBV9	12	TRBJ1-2	ASSVLDRVNGYT
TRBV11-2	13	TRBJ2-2	ASRLGLKNTGELF
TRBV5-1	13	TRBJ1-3	ASSLQGSTGNTIY
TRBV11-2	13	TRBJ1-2	ASSSYRGRDYGYT
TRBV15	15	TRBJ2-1	ATSRGTAQGSYNEQF
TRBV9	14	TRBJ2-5	ASSVSGGAYQETQY
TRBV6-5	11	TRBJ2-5	ASSSPWGETQY
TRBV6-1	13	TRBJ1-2	ASRATGTAIYGYT
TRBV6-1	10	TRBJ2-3	ASSEHTDTQY
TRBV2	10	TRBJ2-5	ASRAYQETQY
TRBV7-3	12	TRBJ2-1	ASILNRIYNEQF
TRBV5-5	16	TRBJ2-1	ASSLVGSGTRSYNEQF
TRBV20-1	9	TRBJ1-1	SARVSIGAF
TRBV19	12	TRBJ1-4	ASSAGTANEKLF
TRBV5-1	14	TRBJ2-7	ASSPRTGGASYEQY
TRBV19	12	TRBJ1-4	ASSITGIGEKLF
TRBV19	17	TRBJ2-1	ASTPRQGTSGRKPNEQF
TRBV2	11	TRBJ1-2	ASSEQGADGYT
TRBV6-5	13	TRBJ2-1	ASSYPGGRSNEQF
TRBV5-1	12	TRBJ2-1	ASSLQSSYNEQF
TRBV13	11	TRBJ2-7	ASSATSGIEQY
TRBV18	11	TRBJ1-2	ASSPDENYGYT
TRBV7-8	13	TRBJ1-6	ASSPGGTANSPLH
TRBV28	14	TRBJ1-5	ASSITQGAEDQPQH
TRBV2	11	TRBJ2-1	ASGQANLNEQF
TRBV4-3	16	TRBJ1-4	ASSQEDLRALTNEKLF
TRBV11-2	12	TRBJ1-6	ASSLEGASSPLH
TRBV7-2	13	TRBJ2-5	ASSPSTGPQETQY
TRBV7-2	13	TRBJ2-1	ASSYSGEPYNEQF
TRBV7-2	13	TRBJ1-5	ASSLSRGDSQPQH
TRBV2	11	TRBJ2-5	ASSRDLQETQY
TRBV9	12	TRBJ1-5	ASSAEPKGQPQH
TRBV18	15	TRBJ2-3	ASSPPGRSASTDTQY